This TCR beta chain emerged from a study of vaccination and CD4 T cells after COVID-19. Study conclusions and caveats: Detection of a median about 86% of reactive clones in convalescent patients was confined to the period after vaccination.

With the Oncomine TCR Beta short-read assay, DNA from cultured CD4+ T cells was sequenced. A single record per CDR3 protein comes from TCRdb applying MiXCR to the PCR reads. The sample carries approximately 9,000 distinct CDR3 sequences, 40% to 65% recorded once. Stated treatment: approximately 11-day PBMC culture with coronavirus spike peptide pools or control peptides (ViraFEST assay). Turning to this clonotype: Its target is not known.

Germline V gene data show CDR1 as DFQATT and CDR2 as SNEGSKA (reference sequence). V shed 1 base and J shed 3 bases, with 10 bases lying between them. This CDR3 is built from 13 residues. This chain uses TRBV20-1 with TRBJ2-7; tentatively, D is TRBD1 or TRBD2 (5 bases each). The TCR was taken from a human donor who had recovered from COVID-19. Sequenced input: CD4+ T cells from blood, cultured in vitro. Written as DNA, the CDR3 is TGCAGTGCTAGAGGCCCTGGGGGCTACGAGCAGTACTTC. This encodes CSARGPGGYEQYF.